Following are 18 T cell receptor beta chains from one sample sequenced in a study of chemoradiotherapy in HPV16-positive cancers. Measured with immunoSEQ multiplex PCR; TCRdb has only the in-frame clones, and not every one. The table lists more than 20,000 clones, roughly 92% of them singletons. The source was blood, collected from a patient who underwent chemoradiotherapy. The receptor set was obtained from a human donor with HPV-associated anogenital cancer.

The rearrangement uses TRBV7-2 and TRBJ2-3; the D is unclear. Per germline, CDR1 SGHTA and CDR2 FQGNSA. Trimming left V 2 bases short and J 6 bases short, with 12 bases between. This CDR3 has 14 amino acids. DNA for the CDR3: TGTGCCAGCAGCTTACCCCCTCAGAGGGATACGCAGTATTTT. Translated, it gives CASSLPPQRDTQYF.

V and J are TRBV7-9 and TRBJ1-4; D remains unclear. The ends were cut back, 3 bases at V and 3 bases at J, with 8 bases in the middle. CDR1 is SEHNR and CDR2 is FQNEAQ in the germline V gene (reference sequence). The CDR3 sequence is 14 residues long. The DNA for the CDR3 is TGTGCCAGCAGCTTGAGAAGGGCTAATGAAAAACTGTTTTTT. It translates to CASSLRRANEKLFF.

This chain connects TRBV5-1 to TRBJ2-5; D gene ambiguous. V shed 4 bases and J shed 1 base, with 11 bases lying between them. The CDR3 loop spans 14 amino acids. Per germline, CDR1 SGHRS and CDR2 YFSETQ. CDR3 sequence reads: CASSPAHPQETQYF. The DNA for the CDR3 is TGCGCCAGCAGCCCCGCTCACCCCCAAGAGACCCAGTACTTC.

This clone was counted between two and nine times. CDR3 sequence: CASSFGHEQYF. The CDR3 bases are TGTGCCAGCAGTTTCGGCCACGAGCAGTACTTC. The chain links TRBV27 to TRBJ2-7; D not certain. This CDR3 comprises 11 residues. V shed 3 bases and J shed 5 bases, with 5 bases lying between them. CDR1 is MNHEY and CDR2 is SMNVEV in the germline V gene (reference sequence).

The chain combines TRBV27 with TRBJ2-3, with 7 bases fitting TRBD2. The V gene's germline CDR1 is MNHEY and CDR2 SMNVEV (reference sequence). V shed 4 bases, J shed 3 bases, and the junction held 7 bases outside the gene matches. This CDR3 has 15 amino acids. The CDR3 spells CASSYLLGGTDTQYF. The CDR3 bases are TGTGCCAGCAGTTACTTATTGGGGGGGACAGATACGCAGTATTTT.

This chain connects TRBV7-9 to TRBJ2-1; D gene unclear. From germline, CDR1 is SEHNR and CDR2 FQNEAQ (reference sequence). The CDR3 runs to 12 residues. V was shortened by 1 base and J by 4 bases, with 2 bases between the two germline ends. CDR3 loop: CASSLVYNEQFF. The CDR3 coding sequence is TGTGCCAGCAGCTTAGTTTACAATGAGCAGTTCTTC.

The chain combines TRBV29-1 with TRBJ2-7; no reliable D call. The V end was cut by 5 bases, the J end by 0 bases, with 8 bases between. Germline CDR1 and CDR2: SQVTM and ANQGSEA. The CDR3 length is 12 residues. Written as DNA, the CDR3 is TGCAGCGTTAGCAGGAGCTCCTACGAGCAGTACTTC. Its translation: CSVSRSSYEQYF.

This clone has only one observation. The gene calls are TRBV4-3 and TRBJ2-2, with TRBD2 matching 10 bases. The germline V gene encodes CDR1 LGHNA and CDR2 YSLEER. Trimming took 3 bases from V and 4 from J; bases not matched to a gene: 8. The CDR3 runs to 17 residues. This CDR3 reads CASSHSGSGRATGELFF. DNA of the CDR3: TGCGCCAGCAGCCACTCGGGGAGCGGGAGGGCCACCGGGGAGCTGTTTTTT.

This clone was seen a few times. CDR3 region: CASSQGGTSNEQFF. CDR3 DNA: TGTGCCAGCAGCCAGGGGGGGACCAGCAATGAGCAGTTCTTC. The V and J genes are TRBV7-6 and TRBJ2-1, with D perhaps assigned TRBD1 or TRBD2 (7 bases each). The germline gives CDR1 SGHVS, CDR2 FNYEAQ. The CDR3 sequence is 14 residues long. V lost 5 bases and J lost 6, with 14 bases in between.

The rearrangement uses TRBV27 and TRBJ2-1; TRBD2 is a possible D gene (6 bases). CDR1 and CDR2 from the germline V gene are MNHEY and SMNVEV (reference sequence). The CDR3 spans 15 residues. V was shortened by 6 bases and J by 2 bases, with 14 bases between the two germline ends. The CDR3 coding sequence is TGTGCCAGCAGCACATTAGCGGTACCCTACAATGAGCAGTTCTTC. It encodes CASSTLAVPYNEQFF.

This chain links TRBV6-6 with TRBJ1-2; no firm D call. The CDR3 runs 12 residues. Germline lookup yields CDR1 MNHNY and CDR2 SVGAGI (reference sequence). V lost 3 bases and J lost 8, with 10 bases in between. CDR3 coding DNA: TGTGCCAGCAGTTATGAAGGGAACGGCTACACCTTC. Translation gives CASSYEGNGYTF.

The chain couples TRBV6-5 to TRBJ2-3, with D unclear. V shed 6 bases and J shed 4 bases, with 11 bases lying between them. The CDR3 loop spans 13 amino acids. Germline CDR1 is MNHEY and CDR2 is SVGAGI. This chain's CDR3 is CASRESIADTQYF. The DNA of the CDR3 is TGTGCCAGCAGAGAGAGCATCGCAGATACGCAGTATTTT.

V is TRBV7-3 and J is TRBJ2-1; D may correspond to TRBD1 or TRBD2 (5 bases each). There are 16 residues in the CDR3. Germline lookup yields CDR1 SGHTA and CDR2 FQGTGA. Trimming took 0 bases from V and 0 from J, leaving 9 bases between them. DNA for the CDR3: TGTGCCAGCAGCTTAACCGGGACCGACTCCTACAATGAGCAGTTCTTC. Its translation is CASSLTGTDSYNEQFF. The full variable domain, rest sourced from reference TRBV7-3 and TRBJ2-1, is GAGVSQTPSNKVTEKGKYVELRCDPISGHTALYWYRQSLGQGPEFLIYFQGTGAADDSGLPNDRFFAVRPEGSVSTLKIQRTERGDSAVYLCASSLTGTDSYNEQFFGPGTRLTVL.

CDR3 protein: CASSHRTGAGYTF. The DNA of the CDR3 is TGTGCCAGTAGTCACCGGACAGGGGCTGGCTACACCTTC. V and J are TRBV19 and TRBJ1-2, with 9 bases fitting TRBD1. The CDR3 contains 13 residues. The ends lost 5 bases at V and 7 bases at J; junction bases unmatched: 5. In germline, CDR1 is LNHDA, CDR2 SQIVND (reference sequence).

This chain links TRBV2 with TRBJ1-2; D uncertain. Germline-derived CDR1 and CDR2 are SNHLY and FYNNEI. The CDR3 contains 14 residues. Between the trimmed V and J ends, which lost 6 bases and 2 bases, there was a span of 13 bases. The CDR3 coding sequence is TGTGCCAGCAGAGAACGGACGCAGAACTATGGCTACACCTTC. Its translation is CASRERTQNYGYTF.

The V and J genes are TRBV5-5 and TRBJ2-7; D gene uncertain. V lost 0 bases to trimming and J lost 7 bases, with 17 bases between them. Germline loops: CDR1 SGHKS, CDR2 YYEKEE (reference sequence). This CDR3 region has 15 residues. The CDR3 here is CASSLVSGQKLEQYF. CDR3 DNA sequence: TGTGCCAGCAGCTTGGTCTCGGGCCAAAAATTAGAGCAGTACTTC.

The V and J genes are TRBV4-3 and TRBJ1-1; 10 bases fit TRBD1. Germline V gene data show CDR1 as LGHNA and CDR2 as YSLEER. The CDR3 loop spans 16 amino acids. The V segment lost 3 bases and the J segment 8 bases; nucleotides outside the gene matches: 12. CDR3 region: CASSHDRGPQVAEAFF. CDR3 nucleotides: TGCGCCAGCAGCCATGACAGGGGGCCGCAGGTAGCCGAAGCTTTCTTT.

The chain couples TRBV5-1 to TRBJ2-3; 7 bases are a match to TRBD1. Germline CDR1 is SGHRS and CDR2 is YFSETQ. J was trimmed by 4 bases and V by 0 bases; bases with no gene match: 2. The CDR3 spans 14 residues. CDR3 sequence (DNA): TGCGCCAGCAGCTTGGTAGGGGGCGCAGATACGCAGTATTTT. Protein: CASSLVGGADTQYF.